This section outlines one T cell receptor (beta chain) sequence together with its context. The antigen remains unidentified. Both 60 Vbeta primers and 13 Jbeta primers went into the PCR. Sequenced by immunoSEQ multiplex PCR; TCRdb stores in-frame clones only, minus some. The sample yields around 140,000 clones, around 81% seen once. These data come from a study of cytomegalovirus exposure and HLA in healthy donors. Germline lookup yields CDR1 PRHDT and CDR2 FYEKMQ (reference sequence). This CDR3 contains 13 residues. Trimming stripped 3 bases from V and 3 bases from J, with 5 bases between. General study results and limits: With high specificity and sensitivity, the classifier reportedly diagnosed cytomegalovirus status.

The TCR originated in a man between 50 and 59 years old in good health and CMV-seronegative. The V and J genes are TRBV13 and TRBJ2-2; a weak D match, TRBD2 (5 bases). The material sequenced was PBMCs. The CDR3 nucleotides are TGTGCCAGCAGCTTGAGGGACACCGGGGAGCTGTTTTTT. Encoded protein: CASSLRDTGELFF.